This TCR beta chain was sequenced in a study of tumor-infiltrating lymphocytes in oesophageal squamous cell carcinoma (dated by TCRdb to 2015 to 2016). Turning to this clonotype: Its antigen target is currently unknown. No much larger clone exists at a distance of one base, and base qualities are not known.

Counted from cysteine to phenylalanine, this CDR3 has 15 amino acids. The only DNA kept is the CDR3, 45 bases in frame from the first base. The germline V gene supplies CDR1 SGHTA and CDR2 FQGNSA. Library preparation employed PCR. TCRdb names Illumina HiSeq 2000 as the instrument used. The public reads were quality trimmed at Q25 with fastp and then assembled into clones with MiXCR by TCRdb, keeping productive beta chains. Every distinct CDR3 protein forms one entry, paired with its most common genes and DNA. The sample table contains roughly 9,800 distinct CDR3 sequences; only one count was recorded for approximately 60% of them. Of the sample, roughly 26% falls within the top ten clones.

Sequenced: esophageal tumor tissue. This sequence was found in a female donor with esophageal squamous cell carcinoma. The chain was built from TRBV7-2 and TRBJ2-1; no D segment can be confidently identified. Near its end, the DNA agrees better with TRBJ2-4, so the J call may be wrong. The CDR3 amino acid sequence is: CASSSVAPSGNIQYF. The sequence in DNA is TGTGCCAGCAGCTCGGTAGCTCCAAGTGGAAACATTCAGTACTTC.